This T cell receptor beta chain was retrieved from a study of blood T cell repertoires in COVID-19. As for the study in general: Acute and convalescent COVID-19 samples came from the United States, Italy and Spain. T cells, B-cell-depleted T cells, or PBMCs provided the cDNA or gDNA that served as material.

Original methodology: Amplification from reference gene primers served as the basis for estimated nucleated cell counts. Repertoires were generated with immunoSEQ multiplex PCR, while TCRdb's copy carries only in-frame clones and drops some. That table furnishes V, J and clone size, whereas the DNA furnished D and trimming. The sample comprises a few hundred thousand clones, around 84% of which are singletons, and about 3% rests with the top ten. The ends lost 4 bases at V and 3 bases at J; junction bases unmatched: 4. Germline values: CDR1 LGHDT, CDR2 YNNKEL (reference sequence). The CDR3 is made up of 14 amino acids.

The chain combines TRBV3-1 (or the pseudogene TRBV3-2) with TRBJ1-1; 8 bases match TRBD1. Material: peripheral blood. This TCR was recovered from a man aged 60-69 years with acute or convalescent COVID-19. This CDR3 reads CASSPRGLDTEAFF. The CDR3 DNA reads TGTGCCAGCAGCCCCAGGGGGCTAGACACTGAAGCTTTCTTT.